The T cell receptor beta chain under discussion was sequenced for a study of T cell responses to AZD1222 COVID-19 vaccine. Study outcomes and limitations: Nearly half of the spike-specific TCRs reportedly recognize variant regions that carry no mutations. At 160-218 and 743-854, vaccine-associated CD4 TCRs were dominant, and they spanned spike. Clonal diversity may have been underestimated in mostly white British donors. Spike-specific TCR repertoires showed rising breadth and depth after two AZD1222 doses.

The assay was immunoSEQ multiplex PCR, and TCRdb's table has in-frame clones only and misses some. The data contain about 66,000 clones, about 90% of them singletons. Of note for this clone: The target antigen is unknown.

The germline gives CDR1 GTSNPN, CDR2 SVGIG (reference sequence). The CDR3 is 13 residues long. Trimming shortened V by 3 bases and J by 3 bases, and 12 bases separated the two germline ends. The V gene is TRBV30, the J gene TRBJ2-7, with D hard to call. This sequence was found in an adult in good health. Here the sequenced sample was peripheral blood, taken on day 0 of AZD1222 vaccination. The CDR3 here is CAWRRRGVYEQYF. In nucleotides, the CDR3 is TGTGCCTGGAGGCGGCGTGGGGTCTACGAGCAGTACTTC.